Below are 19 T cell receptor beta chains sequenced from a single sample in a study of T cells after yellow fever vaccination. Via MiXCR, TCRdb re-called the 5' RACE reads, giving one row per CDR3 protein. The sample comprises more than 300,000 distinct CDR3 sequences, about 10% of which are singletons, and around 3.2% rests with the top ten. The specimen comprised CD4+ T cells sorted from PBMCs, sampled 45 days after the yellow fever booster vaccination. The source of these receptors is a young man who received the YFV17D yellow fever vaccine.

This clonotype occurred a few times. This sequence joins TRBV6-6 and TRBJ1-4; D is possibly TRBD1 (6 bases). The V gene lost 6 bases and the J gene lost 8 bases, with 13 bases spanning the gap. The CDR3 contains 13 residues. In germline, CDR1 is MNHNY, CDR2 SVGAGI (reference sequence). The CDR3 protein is CASRPSTGEKLFF. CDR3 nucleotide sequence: TGTGCCAGCAGACCGAGTACAGGGGAAAAACTGTTTTTT.

In DNA, the CDR3 is TGTGCCAGCAGCCACCAGGGTTACCAGAATTCACCCCTCCACTTT. Its protein product is CASSHQGYQNSPLHF. The chain couples TRBV7-3 to TRBJ1-6; tentatively, D is TRBD1 (5 bases). CDR1 is SGHTA, CDR2 FQGTGA, per germline. Trimming shortened V by 5 bases and J by 7 bases, and 15 bases separated the two germline ends. This CDR3 has 15 residues.

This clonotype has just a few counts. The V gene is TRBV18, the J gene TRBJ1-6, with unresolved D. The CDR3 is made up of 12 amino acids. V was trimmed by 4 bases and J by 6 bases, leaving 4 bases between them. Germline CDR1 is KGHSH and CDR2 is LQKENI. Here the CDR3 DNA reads TGTGCCAGCTCACGGCCTAATTCACCCCTCCACTTT. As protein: CASSRPNSPLHF.

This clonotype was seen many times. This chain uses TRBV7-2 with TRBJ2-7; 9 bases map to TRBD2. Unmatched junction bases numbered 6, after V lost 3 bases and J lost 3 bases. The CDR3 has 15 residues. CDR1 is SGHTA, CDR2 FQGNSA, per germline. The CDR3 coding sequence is TGTGCCAGCAGCTTTAGCGGGGGACCGTTCTACGAGCAGTACGTC. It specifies CASSFSGGPFYEQYV.

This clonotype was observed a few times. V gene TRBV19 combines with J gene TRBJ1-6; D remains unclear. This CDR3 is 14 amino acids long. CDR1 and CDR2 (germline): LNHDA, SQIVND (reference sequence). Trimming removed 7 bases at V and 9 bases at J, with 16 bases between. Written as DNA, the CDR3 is TGTGCCAGTACTCCATATGTCGGGGTTTCACCCCTCCACTTT. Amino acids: CASTPYVGVSPLHF.

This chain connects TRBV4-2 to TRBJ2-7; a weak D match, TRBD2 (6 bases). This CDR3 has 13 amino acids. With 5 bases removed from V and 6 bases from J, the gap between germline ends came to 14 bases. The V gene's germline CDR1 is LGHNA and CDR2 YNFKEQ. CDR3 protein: CASSGWDWGEQYV. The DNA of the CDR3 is TGTGCCAGCAGCGGGTGGGACTGGGGCGAGCAGTACGTC.

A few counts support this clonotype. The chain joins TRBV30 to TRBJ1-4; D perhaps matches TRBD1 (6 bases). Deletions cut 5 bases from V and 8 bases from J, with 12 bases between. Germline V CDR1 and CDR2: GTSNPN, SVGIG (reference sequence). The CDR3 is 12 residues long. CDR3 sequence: CAWAGDGEKLFF. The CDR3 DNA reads TGTGCCTGGGCAGGGGACGGAGAAAAACTGTTTTTT.

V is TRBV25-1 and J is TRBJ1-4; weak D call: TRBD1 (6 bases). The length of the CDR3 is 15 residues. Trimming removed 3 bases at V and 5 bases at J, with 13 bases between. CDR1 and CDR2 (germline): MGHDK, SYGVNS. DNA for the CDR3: TGTGCCAGCAGTGATCTGGGGGGCGGGAATGAAAAACTGTTTTTT. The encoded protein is CASSDLGGGNEKLFF.

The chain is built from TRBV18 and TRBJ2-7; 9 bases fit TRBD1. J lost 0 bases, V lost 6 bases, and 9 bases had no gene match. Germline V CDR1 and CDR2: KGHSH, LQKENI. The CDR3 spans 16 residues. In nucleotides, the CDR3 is TGTGCCAGCTCCCAAGGCGGGACAGGGTCCTCCTACGAGCAGTACTTC. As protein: CASSQGGTGSSYEQYF.

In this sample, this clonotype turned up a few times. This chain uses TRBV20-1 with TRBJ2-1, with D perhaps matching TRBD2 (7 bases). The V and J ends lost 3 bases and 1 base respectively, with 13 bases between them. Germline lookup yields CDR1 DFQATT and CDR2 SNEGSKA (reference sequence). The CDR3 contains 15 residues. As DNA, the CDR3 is TGCAGTGCTAGTGAGGGGGGGCGGTCCTACAATGAGCAGTTCTTC. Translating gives CSASEGGRSYNEQFF.

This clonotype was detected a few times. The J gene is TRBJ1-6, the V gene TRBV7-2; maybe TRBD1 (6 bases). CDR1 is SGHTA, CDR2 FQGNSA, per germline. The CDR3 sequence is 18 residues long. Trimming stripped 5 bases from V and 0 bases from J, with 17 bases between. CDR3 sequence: CASSQVGHRVSYNSPLHF. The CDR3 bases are TGTGCCAGCAGCCAAGTCGGGCACAGGGTCTCCTATAATTCACCCCTCCACTTT.

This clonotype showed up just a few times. The chain's CDR3 is CASSLYSSGGQTQYF. The CDR3 bases are TGCGCCAGCAGCTTGTATTCTAGCGGGGGTCAGACCCAGTACTTC. This chain links TRBV5-1 with TRBJ2-5, with 10 positions matching TRBD2. V shed 1 base and J 6 bases; nucleotides not matched to a gene: 6. CDR3 length: 15 amino acids. Germline V lookup: CDR1 SGHRS, CDR2 YFSETQ.

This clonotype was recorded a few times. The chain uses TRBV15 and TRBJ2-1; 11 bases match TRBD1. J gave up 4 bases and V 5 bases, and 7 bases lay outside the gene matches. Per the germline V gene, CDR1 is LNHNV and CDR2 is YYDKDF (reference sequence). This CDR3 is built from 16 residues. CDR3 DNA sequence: TGTGCCACCAGCCAAGCAGGGGACAGGGGGTACAATGAGCAGTTCTTC. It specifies CATSQAGDRGYNEQFF.

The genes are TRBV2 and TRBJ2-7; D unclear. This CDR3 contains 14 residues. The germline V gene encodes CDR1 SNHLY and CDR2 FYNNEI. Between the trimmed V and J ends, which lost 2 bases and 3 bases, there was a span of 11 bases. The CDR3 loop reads CASSESGSLYEQYF. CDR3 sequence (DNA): TGTGCCAGCAGTGAAAGTGGCAGCCTCTACGAGCAGTACTTC.

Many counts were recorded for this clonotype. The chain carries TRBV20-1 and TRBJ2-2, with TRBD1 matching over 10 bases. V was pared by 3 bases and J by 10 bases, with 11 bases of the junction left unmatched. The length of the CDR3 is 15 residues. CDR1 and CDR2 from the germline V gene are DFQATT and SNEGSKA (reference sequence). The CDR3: CSARGAGQGSEELFF. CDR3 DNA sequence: TGCAGTGCTAGGGGGGCGGGACAGGGGAGTGAGGAGCTGTTTTTT.

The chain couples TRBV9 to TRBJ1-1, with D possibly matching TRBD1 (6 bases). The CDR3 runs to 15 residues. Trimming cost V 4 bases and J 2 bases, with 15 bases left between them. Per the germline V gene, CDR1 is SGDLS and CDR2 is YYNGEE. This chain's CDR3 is CASSTTDRTNTEAFF. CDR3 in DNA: TGTGCCAGCAGCACAACGGACAGAACAAACACTGAAGCTTTCTTT.

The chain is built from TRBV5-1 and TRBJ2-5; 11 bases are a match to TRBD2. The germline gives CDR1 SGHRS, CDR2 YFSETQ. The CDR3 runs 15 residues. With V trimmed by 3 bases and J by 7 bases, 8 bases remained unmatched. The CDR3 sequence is CASSSLAGGPATQYF. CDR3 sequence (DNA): TGCGCCAGCAGCTCCTTAGCGGGGGGGCCTGCGACCCAGTACTTC. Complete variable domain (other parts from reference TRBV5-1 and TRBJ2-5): KAGVTQTPRYLIKTRGQQVTLSCSPISGHRSVSWYQQTPGQGLQFLFEYFSETQRNKGNFPGRFSGRQFSNSRSEMNVSTLELGDSALYLCASSSLAGGPATQYFGPGTRLLVL.

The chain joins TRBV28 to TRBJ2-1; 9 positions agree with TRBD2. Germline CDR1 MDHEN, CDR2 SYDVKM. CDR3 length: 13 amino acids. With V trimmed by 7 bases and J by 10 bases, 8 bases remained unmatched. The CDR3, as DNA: TGTGCCAGCATCGCGGGGGGGCTCTTCGAGCAGTTCTTC. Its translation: CASIAGGLFEQFF.

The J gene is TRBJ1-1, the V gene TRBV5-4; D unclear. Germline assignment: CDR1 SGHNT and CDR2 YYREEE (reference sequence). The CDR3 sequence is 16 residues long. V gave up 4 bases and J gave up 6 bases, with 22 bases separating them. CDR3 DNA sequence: TGTGCCAGCAGCCCGCGACCCCCGGTGGGAAACGCTGAAGCTTTCTTT. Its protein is CASSPRPPVGNAEAFF.